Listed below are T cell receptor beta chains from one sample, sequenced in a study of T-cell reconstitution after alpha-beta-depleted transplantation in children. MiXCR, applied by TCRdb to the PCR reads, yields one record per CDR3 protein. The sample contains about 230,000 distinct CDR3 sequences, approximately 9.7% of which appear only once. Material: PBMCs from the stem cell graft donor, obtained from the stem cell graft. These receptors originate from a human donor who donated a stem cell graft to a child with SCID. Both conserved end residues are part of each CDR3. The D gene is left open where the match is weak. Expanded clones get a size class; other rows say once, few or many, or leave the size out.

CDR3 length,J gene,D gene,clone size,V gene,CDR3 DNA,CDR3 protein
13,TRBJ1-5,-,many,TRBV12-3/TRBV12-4,TGTGCCAGCAGTTTCGAGAGCAATCAGCCCCAGCATTTT,CASSFESNQPQHF
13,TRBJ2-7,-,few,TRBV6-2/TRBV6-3,TGTGCCAGCAGTTACCTGCACTCCTACGAGCAGTACTTC,CASSYLHSYEQYF
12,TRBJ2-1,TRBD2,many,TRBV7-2,TGTGCCAGCAGCACCTCGACTAGCGGGGGGCTCTTC,CASSTSTSGGLF
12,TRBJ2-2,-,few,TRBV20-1,TGCAGTGCTAGAGGGCTAACCGGGGAGCTGTTTTTT,CSARGLTGELFF
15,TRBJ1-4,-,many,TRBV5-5,TGTGCCAGCAGCTTCGGGGGCCCCGGTAATGAAAAACTGTTTTTT,CASSFGGPGNEKLFF
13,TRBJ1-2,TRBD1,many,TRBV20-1,TGCAGTGCTAGCCCGACAGGGGCCTATGGCTACACCTTC,CSASPTGAYGYTF
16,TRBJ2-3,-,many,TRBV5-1,TGCGCCAGCAGCTTGGCCGAGGCAGGGAACACAGATACGCAGTATTTT,CASSLAEAGNTDTQYF
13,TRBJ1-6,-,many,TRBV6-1,TGTGCCAGCAGTGAAGCCCCTAATTCACCCCTCCACTTT,CASSEAPNSPLHF
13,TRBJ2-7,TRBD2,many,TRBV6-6,TGTGCCAGCCTAAAGGGAGGGTCCTACGAGCAGTACTTC,CASLKGGSYEQYF
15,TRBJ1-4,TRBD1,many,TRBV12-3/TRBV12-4,TGTGCCAGCCGCCCCGGGACAGGGGTACGAGAAAAACTGTTTTTT,CASRPGTGVREKLFF
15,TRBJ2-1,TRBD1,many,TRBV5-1,TGCGCCAGCAGCTGGGGCAGGGGGCTCTACAATGAGCAGTTCTTC,CASSWGRGLYNEQFF
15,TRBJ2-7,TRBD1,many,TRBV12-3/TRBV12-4,TGTGCCAGCAGTTTAGGACGGACAGGGATTTACGAGCAGTACTTC,CASSLGRTGIYEQYF
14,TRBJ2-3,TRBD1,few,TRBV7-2,TGTGCCAGCAGCTTGAGGGGGCGAACAGATACGCAGTATTTT,CASSLRGRTDTQYF
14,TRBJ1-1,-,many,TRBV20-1,TGCAGTGCTAGAAATACAGTTATGAACACTGAAGCTTTCTTT,CSARNTVMNTEAFF
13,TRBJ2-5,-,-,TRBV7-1,TGTGCCAGCAGCTCGGGGGGATCGGAGACCCAGTACTTC,CASSSGGSETQYF
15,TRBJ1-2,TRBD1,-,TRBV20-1,TGCAGTGCTACAATACCGGGACAGGGATTCTATGGCTACACCTTC,CSATIPGQGFYGYTF
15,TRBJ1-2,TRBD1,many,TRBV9,TGTGCCAGCAGCGCACACACAGGGGGCTACTATGGCTACACCTTC,CASSAHTGGYYGYTF
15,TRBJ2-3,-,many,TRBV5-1,TGCGCCAGCAGCTTCGGGGACACCCGCACAGATACGCAGTATTTT,CASSFGDTRTDTQYF
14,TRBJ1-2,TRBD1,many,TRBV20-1,TGCAGTGCTTCCCGGGGACAGGGGAACTATGGCTACACCTTC,CSASRGQGNYGYTF
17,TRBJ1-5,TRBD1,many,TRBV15,TGTGCCACCAGCAGAGATCGGTTCGGCAGGGGGCATCAGCCCCAGCATTTT,CATSRDRFGRGHQPQHF
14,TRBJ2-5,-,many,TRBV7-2,TGTGCCAGCAGCTTAGATTGGGGACAAGAGACCCAGTACTTC,CASSLDWGQETQYF
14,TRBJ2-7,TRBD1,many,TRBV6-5,TGTGCCAGCAGTTCCGGACAGGGGGCGAACGAGCAGTACTTC,CASSSGQGANEQYF
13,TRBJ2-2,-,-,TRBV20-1,TGCAGTGCTAGAGATTCCCGGGGGTGGGAGCTGTTTTTT,CSARDSRGWELFF